Following are 18 T cell receptor beta chains from one sample sequenced in a study of identical twins. TCRdb called the 5' RACE reads again in MiXCR, with one record for every CDR3 protein. Of roughly 770,000 distinct CDR3 sequences detected, roughly 18% appear once; the ten largest clones hold around 14%. These same records also appear under a second study, on T cells expressing NK-cell markers.

Material for sequencing was PBMCs. The receptors originated from a woman aged 18-29 years in good health.

The chain employs TRBV12-3 or TRBV12-4 and TRBJ1-6, with 7 bases aligning to TRBD1. The V and J ends lost 4 bases and 7 bases, in that order; junction bases with no gene match: 10. The CDR3 sequence is 16 residues long. This CDR3 is CASSSRSTGTNSPLHF. DNA for the CDR3: TGTGCCAGCAGTTCCCGCTCGACAGGGACGAATTCACCCCTCCACTTT.

The chain joins TRBV7-9 to TRBJ1-4; no reliable D call. The CDR3 sequence is 15 residues long. V was shortened by 5 bases and J by 3 bases, with 13 bases between the two germline ends. CDR1 SEHNR and CDR2 FQNEAQ come from the germline V gene (reference sequence). This CDR3 reads CASSQRVAANEKLFF. The CDR3 DNA reads TGTGCCAGCAGCCAGAGGGTAGCGGCTAATGAAAAACTGTTTTTT.

There are many counts of this clonotype. This chain links TRBV15 with TRBJ2-1; D is unresolved. The germline CDR1 and CDR2 sequences are LNHNV and YYDKDF (reference sequence). Trimming cost V 1 base and J 0 bases, with 4 bases left between them. The CDR3 sequence is 14 residues long. The CDR3 nucleotides read TGTGCCACCAGCAGAGCGAGCTCCTACAATGAGCAGTTCTTC. This codes for CATSRASSYNEQFF.

This clonotype was picked up a small number of times. This chain links TRBV12-3 or TRBV12-4 with TRBJ2-2; D gene ambiguous. This CDR3 has 16 residues. Trimming took off 5 bases at V and 3 bases at J, with 16 bases between the two ends. CDR3 amino acids: CASSPNRLWDTGELFF. For the CDR3, the DNA is TGTGCCAGCAGTCCCAATAGGTTATGGGACACCGGGGAGCTGTTTTTT.

This chain connects TRBV3-1 to TRBJ2-3; D is unclear. The V gene lost 5 bases and the J gene lost 3 bases, with 12 bases spanning the gap. The CDR3 has 14 amino acids. CDR1 is LGHDT, CDR2 YNNKEL, per germline (reference sequence). Here the CDR3 DNA reads TGTGCCAGCAGCTCTAACACACGGACAGATACGCAGTATTTT. This encodes CASSSNTRTDTQYF.

A remark on this clonotype: Germline and junction disagree at one end, which may indicate a read error. The chain recombines TRBV20-1 with TRBJ2-1; 12 positions agree with TRBD2. The CDR3 is 17 amino acids. The germline V gene encodes CDR1 DFQATT and CDR2 SNEGSKA (reference sequence). CDR3 region: CCARSPSGRASYNEQFF. CDR3 coding DNA: TGCTGTGCTAGATCGCCTAGCGGGAGGGCCTCCTACAATGAGCAGTTCTTC.

The V gene is TRBV11-2, the J gene TRBJ2-4; D ambiguous. The germline CDR1 and CDR2 sequences are SGHAT and FQNNGV. V was clipped by 5 bases and J by 0 bases, with 8 bases between them. This CDR3 contains 14 residues. The CDR3 loop is CASSPSLAKNIQYF. Here the CDR3 DNA reads TGTGCCAGCAGCCCGTCACTAGCCAAAAACATTCAGTACTTC.

This chain joins TRBV7-8 and TRBJ2-7; TRBD1 is a possible D gene (8 bases). This CDR3 has 15 residues. Germline values: CDR1 SGHVS, CDR2 FQNEAQ. The V and J ends lost 2 bases and 2 bases respectively, with 13 bases between them. CDR3 bases: TGTGCCAGCAGCTTAAAGCGGGACAGGCCCTACGAGCAGTACTTC. Protein: CASSLKRDRPYEQYF.

This chain uses TRBV7-6 with TRBJ2-7, with D perhaps matching TRBD1 or TRBD2 (5 bases each). In germline, CDR1 is SGHVS, CDR2 FNYEAQ. The CDR3 is 14 amino acids. V was trimmed by 5 bases and J by 3 bases, leaving 14 bases between them. CDR3 sequence (DNA): TGTGCCAGCAGCGGGGGACCCAGGAACTACGAGCAGTACTTC. Translation gives CASSGGPRNYEQYF.

The chain uses TRBV29-1 and TRBJ2-3; unclear D gene. Trimming took off 4 bases at V and 0 bases at J, with 5 bases between the two ends. Looked up from germline, CDR1 is SQVTM and CDR2 is ANQGSEA. The CDR3 spans 12 residues. The CDR3 spells CSVAWSTDTQYF. The CDR3, as DNA: TGCAGCGTTGCGTGGAGCACAGATACGCAGTATTTT.

This clonotype showed up just a few times. V and J are TRBV6-1 and TRBJ2-2; TRBD1 matches at 9 bases. With 5 bases clipped from V and 6 bases from J, the junction kept 10 bases outside the gene matches. Germline V gives CDR1 MNHNS, CDR2 SASEGT. The CDR3 loop spans 16 amino acids. The CDR3 sequence: CASSPTGQGYPGELFF. The CDR3 DNA reads TGTGCCAGCAGTCCTACGGGACAGGGATATCCCGGGGAGCTGTTTTTT.

The chain combines TRBV7-9 with TRBJ2-1, with D tentatively TRBD2 (6 bases). CDR1 is SEHNR, CDR2 FQNEAQ, per germline (reference sequence). V lost 2 bases to trimming and J lost 4 bases, with 12 bases between them. The CDR3 runs to 15 residues. Here the CDR3 reads CASSLPRGGYNEQFF. The DNA of the CDR3 is TGTGCCAGCAGCTTACCTAGGGGAGGATACAATGAGCAGTTCTTC.

The chain couples TRBV7-7 to TRBJ2-1; 14 positions match TRBD2. There are 15 residues in the CDR3. Trimming at V came to 5 bases and at J to 9 bases, leaving 6 bases not matched to a gene. From germline, CDR1 is SSHAT and CDR2 FNYEAQ (reference sequence). CDR3 amino acids: CASSAGLAGVTEQFF. In DNA form, the CDR3 reads TGTGCCAGCAGCGCGGGACTAGCGGGAGTGACTGAGCAGTTCTTC.

This clonotype was seen a few times. V usage is TRBV5-1 and J usage is TRBJ2-1; a possible D gene is TRBD2 (5 bases). The length of the CDR3 is 15 residues. V was clipped by 1 base and J by 2 bases, with 10 bases between them. Looked up from germline, CDR1 is SGHRS and CDR2 is YFSETQ. The CDR3 protein is CASSLFWEPYNEQFF. CDR3 sequence (DNA): TGCGCCAGCAGCTTGTTTTGGGAGCCCTACAATGAGCAGTTCTTC.

This clonotype was found a few times. This chain uses TRBV6-1 with TRBJ1-3, with 7 bases that match TRBD1. Germline CDR1 and CDR2: MNHNS and SASEGT. With V trimmed by 7 bases and J by 0 bases, 9 bases remained unmatched. The CDR3 extends over 16 amino acids. CDR3 sequence: CASIPQGTSSGNTIYF. In nucleotides, the CDR3 is TGTGCCAGCATACCACAGGGGACTAGCTCTGGAAACACCATATATTTT.

This clonotype occurred a few times. The chain is built from TRBV5-1 and TRBJ2-1; 13 nucleotides align to TRBD2. The CDR3 spans 15 residues. Germline lookup yields CDR1 SGHRS and CDR2 YFSETQ. V lost 5 bases and J lost 12; bases outside the gene matches: 11. In DNA, the CDR3 is TGCGCCAGCAGTTTTACTAGCGGGAGGGCCGTGGGGCAGTTCTTC. This gives the protein CASSFTSGRAVGQFF.

CDR3 region: CASSLRRRTSGGGSSYNEQFF. The CDR3 DNA reads as TGTGCCAGCAGCCTAAGAAGGAGGACTAGCGGAGGTGGGAGCTCCTACAATGAGCAGTTCTTC. The chain links TRBV6-4 to TRBJ2-1; 10 nucleotides line up with TRBD2. The CDR3 runs 21 residues. The ends lost 6 bases at V and 0 bases at J; junction bases unmatched: 20. Germline CDR1 is MRHNA and CDR2 is SNTAGT.

This clonotype occurred a few times. The chain links TRBV20-1 to TRBJ2-3; D might be TRBD1 (5 bases). The CDR3 sequence is 18 residues long. With 5 bases removed from V and 1 base from J, the gap between germline ends came to 25 bases. CDR1 and CDR2 (germline): DFQATT, SNEGSKA (reference sequence). The CDR3 sequence: CSAPTFRQGFVRTDTQYF. Here the CDR3 DNA reads TGCAGTGCTCCGACCTTCAGGCAGGGTTTCGTACGCACAGATACGCAGTATTTT.